The 10 T cell receptor beta chains presented below share a single source sample, sequenced in a study of cytomegalovirus exposure and HLA in healthy donors. In the PCR, 60 Vbeta and 13 Jbeta primers were used. TCRdb's table, derived via immunoSEQ multiplex PCR, lists solely in-frame clones and lacks some. The table records 120,000 or so clones, 75% to 80% of them present only once. The sequencing input was PBMCs. These receptors were collected from a woman aged 25 to 45 in good health and CMV-seronegative.

This rearrangement joins TRBV10-2 to TRBJ2-7, with D maybe TRBD1 (6 bases). This CDR3 comprises 14 residues. CDR1 and CDR2 (germline): WSHSY, SAAADI. The ends were cut back, 1 base at V and 2 bases at J, with 9 bases in the middle. This CDR3 reads CASSEWGPTYEQYF. The CDR3 nucleotides are TGCGCCAGCAGTGAGTGGGGGCCCACCTACGAGCAGTACTTC.

This clone was observed a handful of times. The V gene is TRBV30, the J gene TRBJ2-7; D not certain. V dropped 2 bases and J dropped 2 bases, with 13 bases sitting between them. CDR3 length: 14 residues. CDR1 and CDR2 from the germline V gene are GTSNPN and SVGIG (reference sequence). The DNA of the CDR3 is TGTGCCTGGAGTTACGCAGCCGGAGCCTACGAGCAGTACTTC. This translates into CAWSYAAGAYEQYF.

This chain connects TRBV18 to TRBJ1-5; D remains ambiguous. The CDR3 is 13 amino acids. Germline V gives CDR1 KGHSH, CDR2 LQKENI. V was shortened by 2 bases and J by 4 bases, with 6 bases between the two germline ends. CDR3 amino acids: CASSPGQNQPQHF. CDR3 sequence (DNA): TGTGCCAGCTCACCAGGCCAGAATCAGCCCCAGCATTTT.

This rearrangement joins TRBV5-1 to TRBJ2-7; 12 bases are a match to TRBD1. J lost 9 bases, V lost 1 base, and 8 bases had no gene match. Per germline, CDR1 SGHRS and CDR2 YFSETQ. This CDR3 contains 15 residues. DNA of the CDR3: TGCGCCAGCAGCTTGCCTGGGACAGGGGGCGCCGGGCAGTACTTC. Translating it yields CASSLPGTGGAGQYF.

The V gene is TRBV7-2, the J gene TRBJ2-5; tentatively, D is TRBD2 (6 bases). With 5 bases removed from V and 5 bases from J, the gap between germline ends came to 15 bases. The CDR3 covers 14 residues. Per the germline V gene, CDR1 is SGHTA and CDR2 is FQGNSA. The CDR3 spells CASSRAPSGETQYF. Written as DNA, the CDR3 is TGTGCCAGCAGCCGGGCTCCCAGCGGGGAGACCCAGTACTTC.

V and J are TRBV19 and TRBJ2-1, with D possibly being TRBD1 (5 bases). Germline V lookup: CDR1 LNHDA, CDR2 SQIVND (reference sequence). The germline V and J ends were trimmed by 6 bases and 4 bases, with 13 bases remaining between them. This CDR3 spans 14 amino acids. The CDR3 protein is CASSLPQVYNEQFF. The CDR3 nucleotides are TGTGCCAGTAGCCTCCCACAGGTTTACAATGAGCAGTTCTTC.

V gene TRBV9 combines with J gene TRBJ2-7; 12 bases align to TRBD2. The CDR3 consists of 16 residues. V shed 4 bases and J 3 bases; nucleotides not matched to a gene: 8. Looked up from germline, CDR1 is SGDLS and CDR2 is YYNGEE. The CDR3 DNA reads as TGTGCCAGCAGCCCACGCCTAGCGGGAGGGTACTACGAGCAGTACTTC. Its translation: CASSPRLAGGYYEQYF.

The genes are TRBV9 and TRBJ2-7; D is ambiguous. This CDR3 has 13 residues. V lost 0 bases and J 2 bases, leaving 6 bases between the germline ends. Germline V gene data show CDR1 as SGDLS and CDR2 as YYNGEE. The CDR3: CASSVVPPYEQYF. For the CDR3, the DNA is TGTGCCAGCAGCGTAGTCCCTCCCTACGAGCAGTACTTC.

The J gene is TRBJ2-3, the V gene TRBV4-1, with D tentatively TRBD2 (7 bases). V was clipped by 0 bases and J by 2 bases, with 18 bases between them. CDR3 length equals 18 residues. Germline V gives CDR1 MGHRA, CDR2 YSYEKL. CDR3 amino acids: CASSQEKGGTPYTDTQYF. The CDR3 DNA is TGCGCCAGCAGCCAAGAGAAGGGGGGGACACCCTACACAGATACGCAGTATTTT.

This clone is a singleton in its sample. The V gene is TRBV30, the J gene TRBJ2-7; D perhaps matches TRBD2 (6 bases). The germline V and J ends were trimmed by 5 bases and 3 bases, with 8 bases remaining between them. This CDR3 spans 11 amino acids. Germline values: CDR1 GTSNPN, CDR2 SVGIG (reference sequence). CDR3 sequence (DNA): TGTGCCTGGGTTAGCGGCTACGAGCAGTACTTC. As protein: CAWVSGYEQYF.